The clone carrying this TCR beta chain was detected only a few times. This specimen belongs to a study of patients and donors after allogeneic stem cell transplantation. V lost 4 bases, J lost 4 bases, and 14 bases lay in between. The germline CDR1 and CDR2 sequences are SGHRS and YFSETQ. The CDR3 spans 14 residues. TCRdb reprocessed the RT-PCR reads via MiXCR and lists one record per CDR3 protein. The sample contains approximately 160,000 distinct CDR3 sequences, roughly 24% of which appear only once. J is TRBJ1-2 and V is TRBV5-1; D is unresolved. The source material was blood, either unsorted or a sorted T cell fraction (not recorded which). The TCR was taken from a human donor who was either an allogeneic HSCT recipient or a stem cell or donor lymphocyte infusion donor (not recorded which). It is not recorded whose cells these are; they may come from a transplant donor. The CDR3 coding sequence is TGCGCCAGCAGCCTGGACCGAATCCTCTATGGCTACACCTTC. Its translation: CASSLDRILYGYTF. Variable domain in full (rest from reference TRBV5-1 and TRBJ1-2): KAGVTQTPRYLIKTRGQQVTLSCSPISGHRSVSWYQQTPGQGLQFLFEYFSETQRNKGNFPGRFSGRQFSNSRSEMNVSTLELGDSALYLCASSLDRILYGYTFGSGTRLTVV.